Below, 31 T cell receptor beta chains from the same sample are listed, as sequenced in a study of regulatory T cells in long-lasting Graves disease. CDR3-region Arm-PCR and iRepertoire HTBI primers produced the TCR beta libraries. TCRdb re-derived calls from the multiplex PCR reads in MiXCR, one entry per CDR3 protein. The repertoire consists of almost 450,000 distinct CDR3 sequences, with roughly 15% occurring once and the leading ten covering approximately 11%. Time point: newly diagnosed GD, antithyroid drugs for less than 3 months. Generation of the TCR library employed RNA extracted from PBMCs. The same data also contributed to another study, on T cells in Graves' hyperthyroidism and ophthalmopathy.

The sequenced sample was peripheral blood mononuclear cells (PBMCs), obtained at new diagnosis, from a patient treated with antithyroid drugs. The receptor set was obtained from a woman aged 25 to 39 with Graves disease.

The chain couples TRBV12-3 or TRBV12-4 to TRBJ1-5; 7 bases are shared with TRBD1. After removal of 1 base from V and 0 bases from J, the junction contained 3 bases not matched to a gene. The CDR3 is made up of 16 amino acids. The CDR3: CASSLGTGDSNQPQHF. The CDR3 DNA follows: TGTGCCAGCAGTTTAGGAACAGGGGATAGCAATCAGCCCCAGCATTTT.

The chain joins TRBV7-2 to TRBJ1-4; possibly TRBD1 for D (6 bases). This CDR3 contains 14 residues. V was clipped by 3 bases and J by 8 bases, with 13 bases between them. The germline gives CDR1 SGHTA, CDR2 FQGNSA. In DNA, the CDR3 is TGTGCCAGCAGCTTTAAGAGTCAGGGGGAAAAACTGTTTTTT. Amino acid sequence: CASSFKSQGEKLFF. Drawing the rest from reference TRBV7-2 and TRBJ1-4, the complete variable domain is GAGVSQSPSNKVTEKGKDVELRCDPISGHTALYWYRQSLGQGLEFLIYFQGNSAPDKSGLPSDRFSAERTGGSVSTLTIQRTQQEDSAVYLCASSFKSQGEKLFFGSGTQLSVL.

This clonotype was detected ten times or more. The rearrangement uses TRBV12-3 or TRBV12-4 and TRBJ2-1, with TRBD2 identical over 12 bases. The CDR3 has 14 amino acids. Losses at the gene ends were 5 bases for V and 8 bases for J; bases not matched to a gene: 4. CDR3 sequence: CASSRTSGNYEQFF. CDR3 sequence (DNA): TGTGCCAGCAGTCGGACTAGCGGGAACTATGAGCAGTTCTTC.

This clonotype has more than one count but fewer than ten. A clone one base away is much larger, so this may be a read error. The V and J genes are TRBV6-2 or TRBV6-3 and TRBJ2-7, with TRBD2 matching 8 bases. V lost 9 bases to trimming and J lost 4 bases; unmatched junction nucleotides: 11. Germline assignment: CDR1 MNHEY and CDR2 SVGEGT. The length of the CDR3 is 14 residues. The CDR3 DNA is TGTGCCAGTAAAGGAGCGGGAGAAGGGTACGAGCAGTACTTC. Residues: CASKGAGEGYEQYF.

About this clonotype: The germline gene is not matched at one end of the junction; a read error may be the cause. The genes are TRBV7-2 and TRBJ2-1; D unclear. This CDR3 has 17 residues. CDR1 and CDR2 from the germline V gene are SGHTA and FQGNSA. The CDR3 loop is CASSPTLGRSSYNERFF. The CDR3 DNA follows: TGTGCCAGCAGCCCAACCCTTGGACGGAGCTCCTACAATGAGCGGTTCTTC.

The V call is TRBV19, the J call TRBJ2-2, with D perhaps matching TRBD2 (6 bases). The CDR3 has 15 amino acids. From germline, CDR1 is LNHDA and CDR2 SQIVND (reference sequence). V was pared by 1 base and J by 3 bases, with 9 bases between. In nucleotides, the CDR3 is TGTGCCAGTAGTATAGGGGACTCACACACCGGGGAGCTGTTTTTT. Amino acid sequence: CASSIGDSHTGELFF. Looking up the rest from reference TRBV19 and TRBJ2-2 gives the full variable domain: DGGITQSPKYLFRKEGQNVTLSCEQNLNHDAMYWYRQDPGQGLRLIYYSQIVNDFQKGDIAEGYSVSREKKESFPLTVTSAQKNPTAFYLCASSIGDSHTGELFFGEGSRLTVL.

With respect to this clonotype: A junction end diverges from the germline sequence, so it may reflect a read error. The chain is built from TRBV6-5 and TRBJ2-5; D is perhaps TRBD1 or TRBD2 (5 bases each). Germline V gene data show CDR1 as MNHEY and CDR2 as SVGAGI. This CDR3 spans 15 amino acids. In DNA form, the CDR3 reads TGTGCCAGCAGTCACTCGGGGCCCGGTAAAGAGACCCAGTACTTC. This gives the protein CASSHSGPGKETQYF.

Many counts were recorded for this clonotype. The chain couples TRBV7-9 to TRBJ2-1; 8 nucleotides align to TRBD2. The CDR3 length is 15 residues. V lost 6 bases to trimming and J lost 0 bases; unmatched junction nucleotides: 4. Germline V gene sequence: CDR1 SEHNR, CDR2 FQNEAQ (reference sequence). Here the CDR3 DNA reads TGTGCCAGCAGAACCGGGACTAGCTCCTACAATGAGCAGTTCTTC. It is translated as CASRTGTSSYNEQFF.

This clonotype has more than one count but fewer than ten. The rearrangement uses TRBV20-1 and TRBJ2-1, with D uncertain. V lost 3 bases to trimming and J lost 7 bases, with 7 bases between them. The CDR3 is 11 amino acids. CDR1 and CDR2 (germline): DFQATT, SNEGSKA (reference sequence). In nucleotides, the CDR3 is TGCAGTGCTAGTCAGAAGAATGAGCAGTTCTTC. Translation: CSASQKNEQFF.

This chain connects TRBV24-1 to TRBJ2-7; no definite D call. V dropped 5 bases and J dropped 2 bases, with 12 bases sitting between them. The CDR3 is 14 residues long. Germline CDR1 is KGHDR and CDR2 is SFDVKD. CDR3 in amino acids: CATSASGTPYEQYF. The CDR3 bases are TGTGCCACCAGTGCCTCCGGTACCCCCTACGAGCAGTACTTC.

This clonotype was recorded at least ten times. The gene calls are TRBV24-1 and TRBJ2-7, with D unresolved. The V end was cut by 1 base, the J end by 3 bases, with 0 bases between. CDR1 is KGHDR, CDR2 SFDVKD, per germline. The CDR3 runs 11 residues. This CDR3 is CATSDFYEQYF. In nucleotides, the CDR3 is TGTGCCACCAGTGATTTCTACGAGCAGTACTTC.

V is TRBV7-2 and J is TRBJ1-5, with a weak D call TRBD1 (6 bases). V was shortened by 5 bases and J by 5 bases, with 10 bases between the two germline ends. The CDR3 covers 13 residues. Germline V CDR1 and CDR2: SGHTA, FQGNSA. The CDR3 loop is CASSQRTDQPQHF. The CDR3 DNA reads TGTGCCAGCAGCCAAAGGACAGATCAGCCCCAGCATTTT.

Many counts were recorded for this clonotype. CDR3 sequence (DNA): TGTGCCAGCAGTTTATTACAGGGGGCGAGTGATGGCTACACCTTC. This codes for CASSLLQGASDGYTF. The chain joins TRBV28 to TRBJ1-2, with 9 bases aligning to TRBD1. The CDR3 extends over 15 amino acids. Germline CDR1 reads MDHEN; CDR2 reads SYDVKM. Losses at the gene ends were 1 base for V and 6 bases for J; bases not matched to a gene: 6.

The chain links TRBV27 to TRBJ2-7, with 9 bases matching TRBD1. Germline CDR1 and CDR2: MNHEY and SMNVEV (reference sequence). This CDR3 contains 15 residues. With V trimmed by 0 bases and J by 3 bases, 3 bases remained unmatched. The CDR3 sequence: CASSLSDRGNYEQYF. The CDR3 DNA reads as TGTGCCAGCAGTTTATCTGACAGGGGGAACTACGAGCAGTACTTC.

This clonotype occurred a few times. This sequence joins TRBV6-1 and TRBJ1-2; D gene uncertain. The CDR3 is made up of 14 amino acids. Germline CDR1 and CDR2: MNHNS and SASEGT. V was pared by 3 bases and J by 4 bases, with 12 bases between. This CDR3 is CASSEVPTAYGYTF. CDR3 nucleotide sequence: TGTGCCAGCAGTGAGGTTCCTACCGCCTATGGCTACACCTTC.

There are many counts of this clonotype. V is TRBV10-3 and J is TRBJ2-2; 11 nucleotides line up with TRBD2. V lost 3 bases to trimming and J lost 1 base; unmatched junction nucleotides: 4. The CDR3 length is 17 residues. Germline values: CDR1 ENHRY, CDR2 SYGVKD. CDR3: CAISDEGLAENTGELFF. As DNA, the CDR3 is TGTGCCATCAGTGATGAGGGACTAGCGGAGAACACCGGGGAGCTGTTTTTT.

This clonotype was seen at least ten times. This chain connects TRBV30 to TRBJ1-1, with D perhaps matching TRBD1 (5 bases). The CDR3 has 12 amino acids. Trimming stripped 5 bases from V and 0 bases from J, with 7 bases between. Germline V gives CDR1 GTSNPN, CDR2 SVGIG (reference sequence). CDR3 region: CAWLGVNTEAFF. CDR3 nucleotides: TGTGCCTGGCTGGGGGTGAACACTGAAGCTTTCTTT. Full variable domain (remainder filled in from reference TRBV30 and TRBJ1-1): SQTIHQWPATLVQPVGSPLSLECTVEGTSNPNLYWYRQAAGRGLQLLFYSVGIGQISSEVPQNLSASRPQDRQFILSSKKLLLSDSGFYLCAWLGVNTEAFFGQGTRLTVV.

V and J are TRBV19 and TRBJ2-7; TRBD1 matches at 8 bases. The germline CDR1 and CDR2 sequences are LNHDA and SQIVND (reference sequence). V was pared by 5 bases and J by 3 bases, with 9 bases of the junction left unmatched. This CDR3 contains 15 residues. The CDR3 here is CASSARTGFGYEQYF. DNA for the CDR3: TGTGCCAGTAGTGCCCGGACAGGGTTCGGCTACGAGCAGTACTTC.

This clonotype showed up many times. The J gene is TRBJ1-5, the V gene TRBV3-1; TRBD1 agrees at 8 bases. The J segment lost 14 bases and the V segment lost 5 bases, leaving 8 bases of the junction unmatched. This CDR3 has 12 residues. Looked up from germline, CDR1 is LGHDT and CDR2 is YNNKEL (reference sequence). The CDR3 spells CASSFGQGGKHF. In DNA form, the CDR3 reads TGTGCCAGCAGCTTCGGACAGGGCGGCAAGCATTTT.

This clonotype was seen at least ten times. This chain links TRBV7-8 with TRBJ2-4; no clear D gene. This CDR3 has 16 residues. Germline assignment: CDR1 SGHVS and CDR2 FQNEAQ. Trimming shortened V by 3 bases and J by 8 bases, and 20 bases separated the two germline ends. CDR3 residues: CASSLLERHPGDIQYF. As DNA, the CDR3 is TGTGCCAGCAGCTTGCTAGAGCGACACCCGGGCGACATTCAGTACTTC.

Ten or more counts support this clonotype. The genes are TRBV4-3 and TRBJ2-6, with 7 bases aligning to TRBD2. Germline lookup yields CDR1 LGHNA and CDR2 YSLEER. Trimming took 2 bases from V and 1 from J; bases not matched to a gene: 2. This CDR3 has 16 amino acids. CDR3 loop: CASSQTSASGANVLTF. The CDR3 DNA follows: TGCGCCAGCAGCCAAACTAGCGCGTCTGGGGCCAACGTCCTGACTTTC.

In its sample, this clonotype was seen many times. The chain uses TRBV27 and TRBJ2-7; 7 positions match TRBD1. V was pared by 2 bases and J by 0 bases, with 7 bases of the junction left unmatched. This CDR3 has 16 amino acids. CDR1 is MNHEY and CDR2 is SMNVEV in the germline V gene (reference sequence). The CDR3 DNA is TGTGCCAGCAGTTTAGATTGGGGACAGTCCTCCTACGAGCAGTACTTC. It codes for CASSLDWGQSSYEQYF.

This clonotype was found many times. The chain recombines TRBV10-2 with TRBJ2-7, with D perhaps TRBD1 (6 bases). Trimming shortened V by 5 bases and J by 4 bases, and 18 bases separated the two germline ends. Germline V gene lookup returns CDR1 WSHSY and CDR2 SAAADI. CDR3 length: 15 residues. CDR3: CASSSETGWGYEQYF. The CDR3 DNA sequence: TGCGCCAGCAGTAGTGAAACAGGGTGGGGATACGAGCAGTACTTC.

This clonotype was recorded at least ten times. The chain recombines TRBV30 with TRBJ2-1, with D perhaps TRBD1 (6 bases). V was pared by 0 bases and J by 1 base, with 13 bases between. The CDR3 spans 16 residues. Germline V gives CDR1 GTSNPN, CDR2 SVGIG (reference sequence). The CDR3 loop is CAWSVRITGSYNEQFF. The CDR3 bases are TGTGCCTGGAGTGTACGAATCACAGGGTCCTACAATGAGCAGTTCTTC.

The chain carries TRBV10-3 and TRBJ2-7; 8 nucleotides line up with TRBD1. Looked up from germline, CDR1 is ENHRY and CDR2 is SYGVKD. This CDR3 has 16 amino acids. V lost 4 bases and J lost 0; bases outside the gene matches: 8. The CDR3 sequence: CAISALLGQGSYEQYF. In DNA form, the CDR3 reads TGTGCCATCAGTGCCCTGCTAGGACAGGGCTCCTACGAGCAGTACTTC.

At least ten counts were recorded for this clonotype. The V and J genes are TRBV28 and TRBJ1-5; D possibly corresponds to TRBD1 (6 bases). Germline assignment: CDR1 MDHEN and CDR2 SYDVKM. This CDR3 has 14 residues. Trimming cost V 1 base and J 7 bases, with 11 bases left between them. The CDR3 coding sequence is TGTGCCAGCAGTTTATCAGGGGAGCGGCAGCCCCAGCATTTT. Protein product: CASSLSGERQPQHF.

Concerning this clonotype itself: The junction differs from germline at one of its ends, possibly a read error. The chain recombines TRBV11-2 with TRBJ1-1; D unclear. The V gene's germline CDR1 is SGHAT and CDR2 FQNNGV. CDR3 length equals 15 residues. CDR3 DNA sequence: TGTGCCAGCGGCTTAGAAGGACGCTGGAACACTGAAGCTTTCTTT. Amino acids: CASGLEGRWNTEAFF.

V usage is TRBV19 and J usage is TRBJ1-5; 10 bases are shared with TRBD1. The CDR3 has 15 amino acids. V shed 3 bases and J 7 bases; nucleotides not matched to a gene: 6. Germline V gene lookup returns CDR1 LNHDA and CDR2 SQIVND (reference sequence). The CDR3 loop is CASSIGTGDWQPQHF. CDR3 DNA: TGTGCCAGTAGTATCGGGACAGGGGACTGGCAGCCCCAGCATTTT. Looking up the rest from reference TRBV19 and TRBJ1-5 gives the full variable domain: DGGITQSPKYLFRKEGQNVTLSCEQNLNHDAMYWYRQDPGQGLRLIYYSQIVNDFQKGDIAEGYSVSREKKESFPLTVTSAQKNPTAFYLCASSIGTGDWQPQHFGDGTRLSIL.

V gene TRBV14 combines with J gene TRBJ1-4; D is ambiguous. From germline, CDR1 is SGHDN and CDR2 FVKESK. The CDR3 extends over 12 amino acids. V was clipped by 0 bases and J by 10 bases, with 6 bases between them. The CDR3 nucleotides read TGTGCCAGCAGCCAAGATCTGGGAAAACTGTTTTTT. Translated, it gives CASSQDLGKLFF.

The V call is TRBV7-9, the J call TRBJ1-3; possible D gene TRBD1, 6 bases. Trimming stripped 5 bases from V and 3 bases from J, with 11 bases between. CDR3 length equals 14 residues. Germline V CDR1 and CDR2: SEHNR, FQNEAQ (reference sequence). CDR3 sequence reads: CASSPQGRGNTIYF. The DNA of the CDR3 is TGTGCCAGCAGCCCACAGGGACGTGGAAACACCATATATTTT.

In this sample, this clonotype turned up many times. This chain connects TRBV28 to TRBJ2-7, with no clear D. CDR1 and CDR2 (germline): MDHEN, SYDVKM. With 1 base removed from V and 6 bases from J, the gap between germline ends came to 7 bases. CDR3 length: 12 residues. The CDR3: CASSLSLSEQYF. Here the CDR3 DNA reads TGTGCCAGCAGTTTATCGCTAAGCGAGCAGTACTTC.